This T cell receptor (beta chain) came from a study of response to subunit inactivated influenza vaccine. TCRdb independently ran MiXCR on the RT-PCR reads; one entry per CDR3 protein. This table holds under 200,000 distinct CDR3 sequences, about an eighth found once. This clonotype was seen a few times. The ends were cut back, 1 base at V and 0 bases at J, with 13 bases in the middle. Germline V lookup: CDR1 LGHNA, CDR2 YSLEER. This CDR3 region has 17 residues. These sequences were also reported in another study, on T cells expressing NK-cell markers. From that paper: Making the TCR beta cDNA relied on 5'RACE template switching with UMIs. A handful of donors had dominant NKG2C+ clonotypes that comprised roughly 1.0-7.5% of their CD8+ T cells.

V usage is TRBV4-3 and J usage is TRBJ2-1; perhaps TRBD2 as D (5 bases). Sequences were derived from CD8+ T cells sorted from PBMCs, sampled roughly 12 days after vaccination. The TCR was taken from a man aged 45-65 years who received an inactivated influenza vaccine. The CDR3 DNA sequence: TGCGCCAGCAGCCAAGGACTACCCGCGAGCTCCTACAATGAGCAGTTCTTC. It codes for CASSQGLPASSYNEQFF.